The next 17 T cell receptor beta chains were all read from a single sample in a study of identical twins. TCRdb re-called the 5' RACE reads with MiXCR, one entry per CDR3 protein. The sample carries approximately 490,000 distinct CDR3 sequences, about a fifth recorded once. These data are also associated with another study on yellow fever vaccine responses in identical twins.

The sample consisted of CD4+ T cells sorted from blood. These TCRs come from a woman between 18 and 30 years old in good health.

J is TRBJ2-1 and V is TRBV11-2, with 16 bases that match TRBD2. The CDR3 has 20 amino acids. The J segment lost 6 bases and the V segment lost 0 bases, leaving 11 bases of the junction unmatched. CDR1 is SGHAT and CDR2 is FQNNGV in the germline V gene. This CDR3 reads CASSLDIQGLAGGPVNEQFF. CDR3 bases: TGTGCCAGCAGCTTAGATATCCAGGGACTAGCGGGAGGGCCGGTCAATGAGCAGTTCTTC. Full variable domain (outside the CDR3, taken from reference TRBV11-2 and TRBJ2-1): EAGVAQSPRYKIIEKRQSVAFWCNPISGHATLYWYQQILGQGPKLLIQFQNNGVVDDSQLPKDRFSAERLKGVDSTLKIQPAKLEDSAVYLCASSLDIQGLAGGPVNEQFFGPGTRLTVL.

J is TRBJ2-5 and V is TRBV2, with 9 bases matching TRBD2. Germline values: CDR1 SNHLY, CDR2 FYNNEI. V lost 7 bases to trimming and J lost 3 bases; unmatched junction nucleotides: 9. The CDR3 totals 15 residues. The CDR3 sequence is CASKKGGLAEETQYF. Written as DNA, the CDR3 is TGTGCCAGCAAAAAGGGGGGACTAGCAGAAGAGACCCAGTACTTC.

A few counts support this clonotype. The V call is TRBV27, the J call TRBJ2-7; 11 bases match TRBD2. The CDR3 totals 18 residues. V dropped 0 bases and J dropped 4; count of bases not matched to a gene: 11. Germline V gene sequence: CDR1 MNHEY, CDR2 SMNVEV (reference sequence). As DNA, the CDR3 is TGTGCCAGCAGTTTATCAACGTTAGCGGGAGGGCCTAGGTACGAGCAGTACTTC. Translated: CASSLSTLAGGPRYEQYF.

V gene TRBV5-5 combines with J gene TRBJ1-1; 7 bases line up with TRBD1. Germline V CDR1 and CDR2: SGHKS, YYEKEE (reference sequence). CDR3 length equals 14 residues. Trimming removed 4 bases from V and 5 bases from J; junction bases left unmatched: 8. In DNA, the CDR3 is TGTGCCAGCAGCATACGGGACAGCAGAACTGAAGCTTTCTTT. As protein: CASSIRDSRTEAFF.

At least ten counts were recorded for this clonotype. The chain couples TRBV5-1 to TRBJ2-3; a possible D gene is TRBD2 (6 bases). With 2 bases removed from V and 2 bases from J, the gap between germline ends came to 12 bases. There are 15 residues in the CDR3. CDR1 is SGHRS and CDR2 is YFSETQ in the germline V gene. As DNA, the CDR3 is TGCGCCAGCAGCTTAAGCGGGTCCAACACAGATACGCAGTATTTT. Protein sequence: CASSLSGSNTDTQYF.

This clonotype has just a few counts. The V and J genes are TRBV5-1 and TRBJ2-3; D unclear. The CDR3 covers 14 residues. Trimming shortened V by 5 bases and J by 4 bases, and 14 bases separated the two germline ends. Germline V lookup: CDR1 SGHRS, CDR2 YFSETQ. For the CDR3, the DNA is TGCGCCAGCAGTCGGGCCTCACGAGCAGATACGCAGTATTTT. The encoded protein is CASSRASRADTQYF.

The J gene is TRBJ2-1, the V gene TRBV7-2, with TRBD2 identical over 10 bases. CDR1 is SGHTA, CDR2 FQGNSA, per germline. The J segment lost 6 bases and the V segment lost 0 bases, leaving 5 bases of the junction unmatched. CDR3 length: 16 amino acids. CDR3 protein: CASSLARGLAFNEQFF. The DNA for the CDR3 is TGTGCCAGCAGCTTAGCGCGGGGACTAGCGTTCAATGAGCAGTTCTTC.

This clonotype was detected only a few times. The CDR3 reads CASNRALANYGYTF. CDR3 DNA sequence: TGTGCCAGCAACCGGGCTCTAGCTAACTATGGCTACACCTTC. V is TRBV12-3 or TRBV12-4 and J is TRBJ1-2, with D uncertain. The germline V and J ends were trimmed by 7 bases and 0 bases, with 12 bases remaining between them. This CDR3 has 14 amino acids.

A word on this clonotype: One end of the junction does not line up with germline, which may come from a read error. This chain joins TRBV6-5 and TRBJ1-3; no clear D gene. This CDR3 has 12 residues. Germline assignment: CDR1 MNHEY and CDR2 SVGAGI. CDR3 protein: CASSSAGNTIYF. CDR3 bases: TGTGCCAGCAGTTCGGCTGGGAACACCATATATTTT.

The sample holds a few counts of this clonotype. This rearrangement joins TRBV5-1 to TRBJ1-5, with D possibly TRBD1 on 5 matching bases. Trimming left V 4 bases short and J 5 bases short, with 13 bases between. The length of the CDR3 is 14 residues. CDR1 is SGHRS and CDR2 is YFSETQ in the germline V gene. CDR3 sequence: CASSPGGEDQPQHF. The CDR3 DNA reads TGCGCCAGCAGCCCTGGGGGGGAAGATCAGCCCCAGCATTTT.

As DNA, the CDR3 is TGTGCCAGCAGTACTACCGGGACAGGTACCCACGAGCAGTACTTC. It codes for CASSTTGTGTHEQYF. This chain links TRBV28 with TRBJ2-7; 8 bases are shared with TRBD1. The CDR3 covers 15 residues. V lost 5 bases and J lost 5; bases outside the gene matches: 11. Germline V gene sequence: CDR1 MDHEN, CDR2 SYDVKM.

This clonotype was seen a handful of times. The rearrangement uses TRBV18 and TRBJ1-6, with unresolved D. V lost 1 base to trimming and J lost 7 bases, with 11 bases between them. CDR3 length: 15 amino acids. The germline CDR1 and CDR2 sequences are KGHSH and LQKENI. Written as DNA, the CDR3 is TGTGCCAGCTCACCACTGGACTACGAAAATTCACCCCTCCACTTT. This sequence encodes CASSPLDYENSPLHF. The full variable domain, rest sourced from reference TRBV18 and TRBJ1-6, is NAGVMQNPRHLVRRRGQEARLRCSPMKGHSHVYWYRQLPEEGLKFMVYLQKENIIDESGMPKERFSAEFPKEGPSILRIQQVVRGDSAAYFCASSPLDYENSPLHFGNGTRLTVT.

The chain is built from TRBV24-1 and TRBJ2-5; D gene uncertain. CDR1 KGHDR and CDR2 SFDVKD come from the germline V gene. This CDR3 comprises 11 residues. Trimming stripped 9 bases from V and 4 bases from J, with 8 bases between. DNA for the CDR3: TGTGCCACCGCCCTCGGAGAGACCCAGTACTTC. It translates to CATALGETQYF.

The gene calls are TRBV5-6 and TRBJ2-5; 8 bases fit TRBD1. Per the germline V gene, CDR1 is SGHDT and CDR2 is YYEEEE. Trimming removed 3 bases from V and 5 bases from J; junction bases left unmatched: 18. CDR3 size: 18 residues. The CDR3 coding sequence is TGTGCCAGCAGCTCGACGGCCGAGAGTCAGGGGGCCCGGGAGACCCAGTACTTC. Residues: CASSSTAESQGARETQYF. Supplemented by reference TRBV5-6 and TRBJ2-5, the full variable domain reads DAGVTQSPTHLIKTRGQQVTLRCSPKSGHDTVSWYQQALGQGPQFIFQYYEEEERQRGNFPDRFSGHQFPNYSSELNVNALLLGDSALYLCASSSTAESQGARETQYFGPGTRLLVL.

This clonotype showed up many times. CDR3 sequence reads: CASSTPGRNTDTQYF. DNA of the CDR3: TGTGCCAGCAGCACGCCGGGGCGGAACACAGATACGCAGTATTTT. The J gene is TRBJ2-3, the V gene TRBV6-2 or TRBV6-3; TRBD1 or TRBD2 may be the D gene (5 bases each). The V gene lost 6 bases and the J gene lost 2 bases, with 15 bases spanning the gap. The CDR3 extends over 15 amino acids. The germline V gene encodes CDR1 MNHEY and CDR2 SVGEGT.

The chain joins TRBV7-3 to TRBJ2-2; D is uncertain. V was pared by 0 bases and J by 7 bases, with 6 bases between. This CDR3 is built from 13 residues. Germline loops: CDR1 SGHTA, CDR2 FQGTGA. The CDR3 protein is CASSLTANGELFF. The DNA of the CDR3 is TGTGCCAGCAGCTTAACGGCCAACGGGGAGCTGTTTTTT.

Here the CDR3 reads CASSFYPPEAFF. The CDR3 DNA follows: TGTGCCAGCAGTTTTTACCCCCCGGAAGCTTTCTTT. The chain has TRBV12-3 or TRBV12-4 and TRBJ1-1, with D hard to call. The CDR3 totals 12 residues. Trimming pared 3 bases from V and 8 bases from J, leaving 10 bases between.